The sequence of this TCR beta chain was determined in a study of blood T cell repertoires in COVID-19. Study as a whole: Collection of acute and convalescent COVID-19 samples took place in the United States, Italy and Spain. Sources were T cells, B-cell-depleted T cells, or PBMCs; the material itself was cDNA or gDNA.

In the original workflow: Researchers report that nucleated cell counts were estimated from reference gene primer amplification. Generated by immunoSEQ multiplex PCR, the TCRdb table keeps only in-frame clones and is missing some. V and J calls and clone size follow that table, whereas D and trimming were derived from the DNA. The sample records roughly 55,000 clones, around four fifths being singletons. The receptor was isolated from a woman aged 60-70 years with acute or convalescent COVID-19. The sample was peripheral blood.

This CDR3 is CASSPRTTSGGYNEQFF. In DNA form, the CDR3 reads TGTGCCAGCAGCCCTCGGACGACTAGCGGGGGTTATAATGAGCAGTTCTTC. The chain uses TRBV5-6 and TRBJ2-1, with 12 bases matching TRBD2. The CDR3 length is 17 residues. V gave up 4 bases and J gave up 7 bases; unmatched junction bases: 12. CDR1 is SGHDT and CDR2 is YYEEEE in the germline V gene.